The TCR beta chain described here comes from a study of blood T cell repertoires in COVID-19 (dated by TCRdb to the early 2020s). In terms of the full investigation: Samples covering the acute and convalescent phases of COVID-19 were provided by collaborators in the United States, Italy and Spain. The material from the prospective study consisted of cDNA or gDNA derived from T cells, B-cell-depleted T cells, or PBMCs. Subjects who had been exposed to COVID-19, were actively infected with it, or had recovered from it provided the deeply sampled blood TCRbeta repertoires that made up the dataset. The repertoires were made available in a free public database intended to serve as a resource for research on the immune response to SARS-CoV-2. Samples were obtained from the ongoing ImmuneRACE study (first 160 participants) and from 1,254 subjects provided by 6 global collaborators. Nearly every sample came with metadata listing a de-identified subject ID, COVID-19 status, age in years and sex. Where available, HLA class I and class II types were taken from metadata supplied by the sample provider and were not determined by assay-based typing.

TCRbeta CDR3 regions were amplified from genomic DNA using the immunoSEQ Assay, a bias-controlled multiplex PCR. As for how the authors treated the data: Nucleated cell counts per sample were estimated from amplification of reference gene primers within the assay. To quantify the absolute abundance of each unique TCRbeta CDR3 rearrangement, sequence reads were collapsed and filtered. Productive Simpson clonality was computed per sample as the square root of Simpson's diversity index over productive rearrangements. The table was pulled from immuneACCESS by TCRdb, which kept in-frame rearrangements only. Such tables lose some clones; where checked, under half of the loss comes from unresolved V genes, and the rest has no known cause. The D gene and trimming were derived from the DNA, and the V and J assignments and clone size from that table. The sample contains under 80,000 clones, around 87% of them found a single time. The ten largest clones add up to roughly 7% of the sample.

Points on this clone: The antigen it binds to is not known. Per-nucleotide qualities are absent, and no much larger clonotype sits a single base away.

Via the germline V gene, CDR1 is KGHSH and CDR2 LQKENI. Spanning cysteine to phenylalanine, the CDR3 consists of 13 amino acids. Of the read, only the CDR3 DNA is kept; its 39 bases are in frame from base 1. For this chain, trimming is 3 bases at the V end and 8 bases at the J end, and the number of junction bases without a gene match is 6. What the authors observed across the whole study: Clinical and demographic metadata were provided uncurated, with the amount varying by source and participant.

Each collaborating institution followed its own protocols to collect whole blood in K2EDTA tubes. For TCRbeta analysis, collaborator samples were shipped as frozen whole blood, as isolated PBMCs, or as DNA extracted from either sample type. This clonotype originated in a man aged 55 to 70 with acute or convalescent COVID-19. This sequence uses TRBV18 and TRBJ1-2; 7 nucleotides in the junction match TRBD1. The sample was peripheral blood. The CDR3 protein: CASSPDRLYGYTF. DNA sequence: TGTGCCAGCTCACCGGACAGGCTCTACGGCTACACCTTC.